This T cell receptor beta chain was documented in a study of T cells after yellow fever vaccination. Study-wide background: Fractions with few cells were prepared using SMART-Seq v4 Ultra Low Input.

Study findings and constraints: Although the secondary response was weaker, it peaked faster, at day 5 versus 15.

It was through 5'RACE template switching that TCR cDNA was made, with a universal primer site and UMIs added. TCRdb analysed the 5' RACE reads with MiXCR anew, one entry per CDR3 protein. Of approximately 550,000 distinct CDR3 sequences listed, roughly a fifth are singletons. A note on this clonotype: Its antigen remains unidentified.

This specimen consisted of PBMCs, obtained 15 days after the yellow fever booster vaccination. The receptor comes from a man between 25 and 39 years old who received the YFV17D yellow fever vaccine.

The CDR3 nucleotides read TGTGCCAGCAGCGTAGGAAGCGACCGCACAGATACGCAGTATTTT. Its protein product is CASSVGSDRTDTQYF. V usage is TRBV9 and J usage is TRBJ2-3; no clear D. In germline, CDR1 is SGDLS, CDR2 YYNGEE. V shed 0 bases and J shed 1 base, with 9 bases lying between them. The CDR3 spans 15 residues.